The 18 T cell receptor beta chains given below trace back to one sample, sequenced in a study of somatic mutations in cytotoxic T cells in rheumatoid arthritis. The table came from immunoSEQ multiplex PCR; TCRdb's copy has only in-frame clones and leaves some out. The sample consists of about 6,700 clones, around 75% of them appearing once. Sequencing was carried out using CD8+ T cells sorted from blood. The receptors come from a woman in her sixties or seventies in good health.

The chain couples TRBV5-1 to TRBJ2-1; 8 bases fit TRBD2. J gave up 5 bases and V 0 bases, and 7 bases lay outside the gene matches. The germline V gene encodes CDR1 SGHRS and CDR2 YFSETQ. This CDR3 comprises 16 residues. The CDR3 reads CASSLGERGGDNEQFF. In nucleotides, the CDR3 is TGCGCCAGCAGCTTGGGGGAACGGGGGGGCGACAATGAGCAGTTCTTC.

The rearrangement uses TRBV14 and TRBJ2-5, with D hard to call. V gave up 2 bases and J gave up 4 bases, with 11 bases separating them. Germline CDR1 reads SGHDN; CDR2 reads FVKESK. The CDR3 covers 14 residues. This CDR3 is CASSQRSGRETQYF. In DNA, the CDR3 is TGTGCCAGCAGCCAACGTTCTGGGCGAGAGACCCAGTACTTC.

This clone was detected only a few times. This chain uses TRBV7-9 with TRBJ1-6; perhaps TRBD1 as D (6 bases). V was clipped by 0 bases and J by 10 bases, with 16 bases between them. CDR1 is SEHNR and CDR2 is FQNEAQ in the germline V gene (reference sequence). The CDR3 consists of 16 residues. CDR3 region: CASSLAQNREGSPLHF. The CDR3 nucleotides read TGTGCCAGCAGCTTAGCGCAGAACAGGGAAGGATCACCCCTCCACTTT.

As for this clone: The sample holds other DNA sequences that translate to the same CDR3. The chain uses TRBV6-6 and TRBJ2-2; 9 bases line up with TRBD2. There are 16 residues in the CDR3. With V trimmed by 0 bases and J by 4 bases, 3 bases remained unmatched. CDR1 and CDR2 from the germline V gene are MNHNY and SVGAGI (reference sequence). CDR3 region: CASSYSAGGRTGELFF. The CDR3, as DNA: TGTGCCAGCAGTTACTCGGCGGGGGGGCGCACCGGGGAGCTGTTTTTT.

The DNA of the CDR3 is TGTGCCAGCAGCTTAACGGGAGAAGGCGGGTACTACGAGCAGTACTTC. Translating it yields CASSLTGEGGYYEQYF. V usage is TRBV7-3 and J usage is TRBJ2-7, with D perhaps matching TRBD2 (5 bases). Germline V gene data show CDR1 as SGHTA and CDR2 as FQGTGA. V was cut by 0 bases and J by 3 bases, with 15 bases left in between. This CDR3 has 16 residues.

The chain is built from TRBV27 and TRBJ2-7, with 9 bases matching TRBD1. J lost 6 bases, V lost 5 bases, and 14 bases had no gene match. Germline CDR1 MNHEY, CDR2 SMNVEV (reference sequence). CDR3 size: 16 residues. The CDR3 region is CASSLRPGQGIVEQYF. In DNA form, the CDR3 reads TGTGCCAGCAGTCTCCGACCGGGACAGGGAATCGTCGAGCAGTACTTC.

This clone has only a few counts. V is TRBV6-1 and J is TRBJ1-2; D uncertain. CDR3 length: 13 amino acids. The germline V gene encodes CDR1 MNHNS and CDR2 SASEGT. Trimming took off 3 bases at V and 1 base at J, with 6 bases between the two ends. CDR3 sequence: CASSDSVNYGYTF. In nucleotides, the CDR3 is TGTGCCAGCAGTGACAGTGTTAACTATGGCTACACCTTC.

This sequence joins TRBV13 and TRBJ2-1, with 9 nucleotides matching TRBD2. V lost 0 bases to trimming and J lost 7 bases; unmatched junction nucleotides: 4. CDR1 is PRHDT, CDR2 FYEKMQ, per germline (reference sequence). This CDR3 is built from 15 residues. CDR3 DNA sequence: TGTGCCAGCAGCTTAGGCCTAGCGGGGAGGAATGAGCAGTTCTTC. Translating it yields CASSLGLAGRNEQFF.

The chain is built from TRBV19 and TRBJ2-7; D may be TRBD2 (5 bases). Per the germline V gene, CDR1 is LNHDA and CDR2 is SQIVND (reference sequence). This CDR3 contains 13 residues. With 7 bases removed from V and 0 bases from J, the gap between germline ends came to 10 bases. The DNA of the CDR3 is TGTGCCAGTAAAGAGCGGACCTCCTACGAGCAGTACTTC. Encoded protein: CASKERTSYEQYF.

The rearrangement joins TRBV21-1 to TRBJ1-1. TRBV21-1 is a listed pseudogene. This CDR3 has 14 amino acids. The chain's CDR3 is CASSKGGPRRQAFF. The DNA of the CDR3 is TGTGCCAGCAGCAAAGGCGGTCCCAGGAGGCAAGCTTTCTTT.

The V gene is TRBV6-1, the J gene TRBJ2-1; weak D call: TRBD2 (5 bases). This CDR3 spans 15 amino acids. V lost 4 bases, J lost 1 base, and 11 bases lay in between. From germline, CDR1 is MNHNS and CDR2 SASEGT. CDR3: CASSGRGESYNEQFF. The CDR3 DNA sequence: TGTGCCAGCAGTGGTCGGGGTGAATCCTACAATGAGCAGTTCTTC.

This chain links TRBV29-1 with TRBJ1-2; D might be TRBD1 (6 bases). CDR1 SQVTM and CDR2 ANQGSEA come from the germline V gene. With 2 bases removed from V and 8 bases from J, the gap between germline ends came to 15 bases. The CDR3 extends over 13 amino acids. CDR3 protein: CSVERDMVDGYTF. Written as DNA, the CDR3 is TGCAGCGTTGAACGGGACATGGTGGACGGCTACACCTTC.

The genes are TRBV7-9 and TRBJ2-3; D is unclear. V lost 4 bases and J 0 bases, leaving 8 bases between the germline ends. The CDR3 sequence is 14 residues long. Germline values: CDR1 SEHNR, CDR2 FQNEAQ (reference sequence). The CDR3 sequence is CASSSPLSTDTQYF. CDR3 DNA: TGTGCCAGCAGCTCTCCACTGAGCACAGATACGCAGTATTTT.

The chain carries TRBV10-2 and TRBJ2-3; 12 bases line up with TRBD2. CDR3 length equals 15 residues. In germline, CDR1 is WSHSY, CDR2 SAAADI. With V trimmed by 3 bases and J by 4 bases, 2 bases remained unmatched. CDR3 residues: CASSEGTSGPDTQYF. DNA of the CDR3: TGCGCCAGCAGTGAAGGGACTAGCGGGCCAGATACGCAGTATTTT.

The chain is built from TRBV19 and TRBJ2-5; TRBD2 agrees at 7 bases. V trimming: 1 base; J trimming: 2 bases; junction bases outside the gene matches: 4. From germline, CDR1 is LNHDA and CDR2 SQIVND (reference sequence). The CDR3 runs to 15 residues. As DNA, the CDR3 is TGTGCCAGTAGTATAGCGTCCGGGAGGCAAGAGACCCAGTACTTC. Its protein product is CASSIASGRQETQYF.

The V call is TRBV4-1, the J call TRBJ2-2; TRBD2 might be the D (6 bases). The germline V and J ends were trimmed by 1 base and 4 bases, with 16 bases remaining between them. CDR3 length: 17 residues. Germline lookup yields CDR1 MGHRA and CDR2 YSYEKL. CDR3 region: CASSQVRRELRTGELFF. CDR3 nucleotides: TGCGCCAGCAGCCAAGTCCGTCGGGAGCTGCGCACCGGGGAGCTGTTTTTT.

CDR3 coding DNA: TGTGCCAGCAGTGAGCGGGGGGAACTTTACAATGAGCAGTTCTTC. Encoded protein: CASSERGELYNEQFF. This chain joins TRBV6-4 and TRBJ2-1; 8 positions match TRBD2. Germline V gene sequence: CDR1 MRHNA, CDR2 SNTAGT. The CDR3 contains 15 residues. Trimming removed 3 bases from V and 4 bases from J; junction bases left unmatched: 5.

The chain employs TRBV28 and TRBJ2-7, with 10 nucleotides matching TRBD2. Germline V CDR1 and CDR2: MDHEN, SYDVKM. The ends lost 7 bases at V and 7 bases at J; junction bases unmatched: 13. The CDR3 loop spans 15 amino acids. This CDR3 reads CASNPSAGGPKEQYF. The CDR3, as DNA: TGTGCCAGCAATCCCTCAGCGGGAGGGCCCAAAGAGCAGTACTTC.